This entry lists 18 T cell receptor beta chains sequenced from one sample in a study of metastatic and nonmetastatic thyroid tumors. Thyroid surgery was performed in patients who had received no treatment beforehand. TCRdb reprocessed the PCR reads using MiXCR. The sample has roughly 15,000 clones, roughly a quarter seen once. Sequenced input: tumor tissue. Receptor source: a female donor with papillary thyroid cancer or a benign thyroid nodule (not recorded which). Some clones in this sample may be carry-over from other donors' samples.

This clone was counted at least ten times. One end of the junction does not line up with germline, which may come from a read error. The V call is TRBV7-7, the J call TRBJ2-1, with unresolved D. The germline V gene has CDR1 SSHAT and CDR2 FNYEAQ (reference sequence). CDR3 length: 15 amino acids. The CDR3 sequence: CASSLGGDRYNEQFF. CDR3 sequence (DNA): TGTGCTAGCAGCTTAGGCGGAGACCGCTACAATGAGCAGTTCTTC.

This clone was counted at least ten times. This chain connects TRBV10-3 to TRBJ2-7, with D perhaps TRBD1 (8 bases). The CDR3 totals 15 residues. In germline, CDR1 is ENHRY, CDR2 SYGVKD. Trimming removed 2 bases at V and 7 bases at J, with 18 bases between. DNA for the CDR3: TGTGCCATCAGTGAGAAGTGGACAGGGAGGGAAGAGCAGTACTTC. Encoded protein: CAISEKWTGREEQYF.

The rearrangement uses TRBV28 and TRBJ1-2; D unclear. Germline V lookup: CDR1 MDHEN, CDR2 SYDVKM. V was cut by 5 bases and J by 8 bases, with 9 bases left in between. The CDR3 is made up of 11 amino acids. The CDR3 nucleotides read TGTGCCAGCAGTGCCTTGAAGGGCTACACCTTC. It yields the protein CASSALKGYTF.

The V call is TRBV19, the J call TRBJ2-7; 10 bases are shared with TRBD1. This CDR3 contains 14 residues. Per germline, CDR1 LNHDA and CDR2 SQIVND (reference sequence). V trimming: 5 bases; J trimming: 3 bases; junction bases outside the gene matches: 4. This CDR3 is CASSGRTGGYEQYF. Written as DNA, the CDR3 is TGTGCCAGTAGTGGAAGGACAGGGGGCTACGAGCAGTACTTC.

The chain has TRBV11-2 and TRBJ2-7; D unclear. Germline V lookup: CDR1 SGHAT, CDR2 FQNNGV. V lost 5 bases and J lost 2, with 28 bases in between. The length of the CDR3 is 19 residues. The CDR3 DNA reads TGTGCCAGCAGCCCCGCAGGCAGGTTAGGTCCTAGGCCCACCTACGAGCAGTACTTC. Protein sequence: CASSPAGRLGPRPTYEQYF.

CDR3 DNA: TGTGCCAGCTCCTCAAATAAGGTACTCTCTGGAAACACCATATATTTT. As protein: CASSSNKVLSGNTIYF. The V call is TRBV28, the J call TRBJ1-3; D is undetermined. V lost 8 bases and J 0 bases, leaving 17 bases between the germline ends. This CDR3 has 16 residues. The germline CDR1 and CDR2 sequences are MDHEN and SYDVKM.

This clone is judged medium-sized. Other DNA sequences in this sample translate to the same CDR3. The rearrangement joins TRBV6-1 to TRBJ2-7; 9 bases map to TRBD2. V was pared by 7 bases and J by 6 bases, with 16 bases of the junction left unmatched. Germline-derived CDR1 and CDR2 are MNHNS and SASEGT. This CDR3 region has 16 residues. The chain's CDR3 is CASIHYTAGGQREQYF. As DNA, the CDR3 is TGTGCCAGCATCCATTACACGGCGGGAGGGCAACGCGAGCAGTACTTC.

This clone was seen ten or more times. The rearrangement links TRBV3-1 to TRBJ1-1, with 7 bases aligning to TRBD1. The CDR3 covers 15 residues. Germline CDR1 is LGHDT and CDR2 is YNNKEL (reference sequence). V trimming: 5 bases; J trimming: 1 base; junction bases outside the gene matches: 7. The CDR3, as DNA: TGTGCCAGCAGCAGGAGAGACAGGGCGAACACTGAAGCTTTCTTT. It yields the protein CASSRRDRANTEAFF. Combining the CDR3 with reference TRBV3-1 and TRBJ1-1 gives the whole variable domain DTAVSQTPKYLVTQMGNDKSIKCEQNLGHDTMYWYKQDSKKFLKIMFSYNNKELIINETVPNRFSPKSPDKAHLNLHINSLELGDSAVYFCASSRRDRANTEAFFGQGTRLTVV.

This clone is medium-sized. The J gene is TRBJ2-7, the V gene TRBV7-6; tentative D call: TRBD1 (5 bases). The CDR3 contains 14 residues. Germline V CDR1 and CDR2: SGHVS, FNYEAQ. V was trimmed by 1 base and J by 3 bases, leaving 10 bases between them. CDR3 loop: CASSLGLQDYEQYF. CDR3 in DNA: TGTGCCAGCAGCTTAGGCCTACAGGACTACGAGCAGTACTTC.

V is TRBV4-1 and J is TRBJ2-7; TRBD2 matches 7 bases. The V gene end was trimmed by 4 bases and the J gene end by 4 bases; junction bases not matched to a gene: 16. The CDR3 has 17 residues. CDR1 MGHRA and CDR2 YSYEKL come from the germline V gene. DNA of the CDR3: TGCGCCAGCAGCCGAGAAGTCCTTGGACTAGTGCGATACGAGCAGTACTTC. This codes for CASSREVLGLVRYEQYF.

V usage is TRBV2 and J usage is TRBJ2-1, with 8 bases matching TRBD2. Germline CDR1 SNHLY, CDR2 FYNNEI. This CDR3 has 14 amino acids. The junction had 9 bases not matched to a gene; V was cut back by 7 bases and J by 7 bases. The CDR3 region is CASTGLAVGNEQFF. The CDR3 DNA reads as TGTGCCAGCACAGGACTAGCAGTAGGTAATGAGCAGTTCTTC.

This clone was seen only a few times. CDR3 in amino acids: CASSTPQGNYGYTF. CDR3 nucleotides: TGTGCCAGCAGTACACCACAAGGAAACTATGGCTACACCTTC. The chain uses TRBV6-1 and TRBJ1-2; no clear D. This CDR3 is built from 14 residues. With 5 bases removed from V and 2 bases from J, the gap between germline ends came to 12 bases. CDR1 and CDR2 from the germline V gene are MNHNS and SASEGT.

This clone was detected only a few times. The chain couples TRBV12-3 or TRBV12-4 to TRBJ1-4, with D hard to call. Trimming cost V 3 bases and J 6 bases, with 17 bases left between them. This CDR3 has 16 residues. Here the CDR3 DNA reads TGTGCCAGCAGTTTCGGGGAGTTCGGTCCCCATGAAAAACTGTTTTTT. Residues: CASSFGEFGPHEKLFF.

This clone appeared many times. This chain uses TRBV30 with TRBJ1-2; D gene uncertain. Germline V gives CDR1 GTSNPN, CDR2 SVGIG (reference sequence). The CDR3 contains 11 residues. Trimming cost V 0 bases and J 7 bases, with 6 bases left between them. The CDR3 loop reads CAWSVKGGYTF. The CDR3 DNA sequence: TGTGCCTGGAGTGTGAAGGGTGGCTACACCTTC.

V usage is TRBV11-3 and J usage is TRBJ2-3; D remains ambiguous. Germline CDR1 is SGHNT and CDR2 is YENEEA. V shed 3 bases and J shed 3 bases, with 13 bases lying between them. This CDR3 contains 15 residues. The CDR3 DNA is TGTGCCAGCAGCTTTGGTAGCTTGAGTACAGATACGCAGTATTTT. Protein: CASSFGSLSTDTQYF.

In its sample, this clone is medium-sized. The V gene is TRBV20-1, the J gene TRBJ2-2; 7 bases match TRBD2. J was trimmed by 1 base and V by 5 bases; bases with no gene match: 7. The V gene's germline CDR1 is DFQATT and CDR2 SNEGSKA (reference sequence). The CDR3 spans 15 residues. The chain's CDR3 is CSALPAGWNTGELFF. The CDR3 DNA is TGCAGTGCTCTTCCAGCGGGATGGAACACCGGGGAGCTGTTTTTT.

This clone appeared once. The V call is TRBV5-1, the J call TRBJ2-7, with 9 bases fitting TRBD2. Germline CDR1 and CDR2: SGHRS and YFSETQ. The CDR3 runs 15 residues. The ends lost 4 bases at V and 4 bases at J; junction bases unmatched: 9. The CDR3 region has the DNA TGCGCCAGCAGCCCCCGAGCGGGGGGAATTTACGAGCAGTACTTC. Translation: CASSPRAGGIYEQYF.

At least ten counts were recorded for this clone. The chain links TRBV20-1 to TRBJ1-2, with 7 bases matching TRBD1. Germline CDR1 is DFQATT and CDR2 is SNEGSKA (reference sequence). The CDR3 sequence is 11 residues long. Trimming at V came to 6 bases and at J to 4 bases, leaving 2 bases not matched to a gene. The CDR3 DNA is TGCAGTGCCGGGACAGTCTATGGCTACACCTTC. Its translation is CSAGTVYGYTF.